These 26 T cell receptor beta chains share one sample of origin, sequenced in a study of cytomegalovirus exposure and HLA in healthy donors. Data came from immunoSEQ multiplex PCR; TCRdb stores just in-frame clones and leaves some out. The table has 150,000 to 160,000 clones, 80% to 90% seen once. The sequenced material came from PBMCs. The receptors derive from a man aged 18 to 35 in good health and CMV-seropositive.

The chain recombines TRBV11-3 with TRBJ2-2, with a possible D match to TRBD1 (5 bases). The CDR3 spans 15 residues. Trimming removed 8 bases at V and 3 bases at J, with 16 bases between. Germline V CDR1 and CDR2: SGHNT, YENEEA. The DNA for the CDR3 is TGTGCCAGCGAAGGGGAAGGGATTCACACCGGGGAGCTGTTTTTT. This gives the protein CASEGEGIHTGELFF.

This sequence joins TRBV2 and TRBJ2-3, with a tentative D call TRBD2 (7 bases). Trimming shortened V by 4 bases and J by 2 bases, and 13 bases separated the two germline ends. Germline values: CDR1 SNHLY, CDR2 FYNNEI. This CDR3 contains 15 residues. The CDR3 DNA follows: TGTGCCAGCAGTGTGGGAGGGGGTACCACAGATACGCAGTATTTT. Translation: CASSVGGGTTDTQYF.

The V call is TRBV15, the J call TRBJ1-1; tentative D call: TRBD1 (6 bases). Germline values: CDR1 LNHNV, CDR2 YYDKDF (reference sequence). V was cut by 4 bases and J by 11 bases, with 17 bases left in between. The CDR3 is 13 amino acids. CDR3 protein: CATSIAQGRGAFF. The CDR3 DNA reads TGTGCCACCAGCATAGCACAGGGACGGGGCGCTTTCTTT.

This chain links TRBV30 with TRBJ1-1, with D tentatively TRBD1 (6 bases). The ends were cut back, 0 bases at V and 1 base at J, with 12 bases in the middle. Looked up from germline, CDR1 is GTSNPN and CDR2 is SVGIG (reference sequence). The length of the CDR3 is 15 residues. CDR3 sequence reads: CAWSVGGRGNTEAFF. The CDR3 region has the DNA TGTGCCTGGAGTGTAGGTGGCAGGGGGAACACTGAAGCTTTCTTT.

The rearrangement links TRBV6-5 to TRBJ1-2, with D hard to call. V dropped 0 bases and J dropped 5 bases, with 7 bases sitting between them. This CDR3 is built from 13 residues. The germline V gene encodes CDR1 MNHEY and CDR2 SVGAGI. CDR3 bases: TGTGCCAGCAGTTACTCTACAGAGTATGGCTACACCTTC. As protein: CASSYSTEYGYTF.

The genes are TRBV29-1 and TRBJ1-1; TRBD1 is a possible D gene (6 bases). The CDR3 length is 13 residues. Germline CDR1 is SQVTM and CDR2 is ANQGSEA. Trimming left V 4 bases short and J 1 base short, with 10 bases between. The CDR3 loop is CSVAGQSNTEAFF. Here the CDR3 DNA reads TGCAGCGTTGCCGGACAGTCGAACACTGAAGCTTTCTTT. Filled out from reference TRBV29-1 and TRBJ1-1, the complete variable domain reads SAVISQKPSRDICQRGTSLTIQCQVDSQVTMMFWYRQQPGQSLTLIATANQGSEATYESGFVIDKFPISRPNLTFSTLTVSNMSPEDSSIYLCSVAGQSNTEAFFGQGTRLTVV.

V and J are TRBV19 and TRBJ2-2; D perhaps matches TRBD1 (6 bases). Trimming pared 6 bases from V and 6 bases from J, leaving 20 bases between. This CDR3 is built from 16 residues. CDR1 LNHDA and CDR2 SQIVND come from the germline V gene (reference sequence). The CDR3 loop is CASRRETGGLSGELFF. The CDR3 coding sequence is TGTGCCAGTAGGAGGGAGACAGGTGGTCTGTCCGGGGAGCTGTTTTTT.

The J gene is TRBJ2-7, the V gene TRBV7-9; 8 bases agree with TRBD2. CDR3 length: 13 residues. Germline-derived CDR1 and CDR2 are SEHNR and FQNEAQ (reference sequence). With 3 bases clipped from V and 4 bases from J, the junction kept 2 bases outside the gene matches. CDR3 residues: CASSFTSGYEQYF. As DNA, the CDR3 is TGTGCCAGCAGCTTCACTAGCGGTTACGAGCAGTACTTC. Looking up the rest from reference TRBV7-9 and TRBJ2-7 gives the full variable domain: DTGVSQNPRHKITKRGQNVTFRCDPISEHNRLYWYRQTLGQGPEFLTYFQNEAQLEKSRLLSDRFSAERPKGSFSTLEIQRTEQGDSAMYLCASSFTSGYEQYFGPGTRLTVT.

The CDR3 loop reads CASSYSGEQYF. The CDR3 bases are TGCGCCAGCAGCTATAGCGGCGAGCAGTACTTC. The V call is TRBV5-1, the J call TRBJ2-7, with D perhaps TRBD2 (6 bases). The V gene lost 3 bases and the J gene lost 6 bases, with 7 bases spanning the gap. The CDR3 extends over 11 amino acids. Germline V lookup: CDR1 SGHRS, CDR2 YFSETQ.

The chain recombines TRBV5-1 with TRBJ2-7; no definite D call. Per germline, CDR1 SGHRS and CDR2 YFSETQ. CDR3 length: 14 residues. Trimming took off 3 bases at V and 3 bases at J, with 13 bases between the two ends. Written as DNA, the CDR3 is TGCGCCAGCAGCTACCTCCCTGACAACTACGAGCAGTACTTC. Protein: CASSYLPDNYEQYF.

CDR3 loop: CASSSRGDKVLGNQPQHF. The CDR3 coding sequence is TGTGCCAGCAGTTCCCGGGGGGACAAGGTATTGGGCAATCAGCCCCAGCATTTT. The rearrangement uses TRBV13 and TRBJ1-5; D might be TRBD1 (6 bases). The length of the CDR3 is 18 residues. The V end was cut by 6 bases, the J end by 2 bases, with 23 bases between. Looked up from germline, CDR1 is PRHDT and CDR2 is FYEKMQ (reference sequence).

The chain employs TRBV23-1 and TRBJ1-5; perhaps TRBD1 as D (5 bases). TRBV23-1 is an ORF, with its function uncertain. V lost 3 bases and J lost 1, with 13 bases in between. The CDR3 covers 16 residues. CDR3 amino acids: CASSQGQGVSNQPQHF. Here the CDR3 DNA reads TGCGCCAGCAGTCAGGGGCAGGGTGTGAGCAATCAGCCCCAGCATTTT.

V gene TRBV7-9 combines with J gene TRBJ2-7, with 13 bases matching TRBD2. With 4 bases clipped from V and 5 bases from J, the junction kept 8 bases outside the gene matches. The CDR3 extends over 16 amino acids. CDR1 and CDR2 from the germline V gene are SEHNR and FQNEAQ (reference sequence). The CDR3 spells CASSSSGTSGIDEQYF. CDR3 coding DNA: TGTGCCAGCAGCTCGTCCGGGACTAGCGGGATTGACGAGCAGTACTTC. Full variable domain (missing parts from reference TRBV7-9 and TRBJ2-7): DTGVSQNPRHKITKRGQNVTFRCDPISEHNRLYWYRQTLGQGPEFLTYFQNEAQLEKSRLLSDRFSAERPKGSFSTLEIQRTEQGDSAMYLCASSSSGTSGIDEQYFGPGTRLTVT.

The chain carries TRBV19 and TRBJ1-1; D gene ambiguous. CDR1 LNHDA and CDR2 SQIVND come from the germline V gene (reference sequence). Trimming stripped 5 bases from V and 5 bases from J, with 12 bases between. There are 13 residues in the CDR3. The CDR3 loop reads CASSPGPWTEAFF. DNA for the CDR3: TGTGCCAGTAGTCCTGGCCCCTGGACTGAAGCTTTCTTT.

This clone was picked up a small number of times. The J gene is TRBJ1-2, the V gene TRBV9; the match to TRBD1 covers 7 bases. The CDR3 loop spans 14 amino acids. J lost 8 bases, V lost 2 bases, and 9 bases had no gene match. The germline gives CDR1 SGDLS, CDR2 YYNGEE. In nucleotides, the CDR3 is TGTGCCAGCAGCGTGGAGGGGGCGATCGGCGGCTACACCTTC. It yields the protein CASSVEGAIGGYTF.

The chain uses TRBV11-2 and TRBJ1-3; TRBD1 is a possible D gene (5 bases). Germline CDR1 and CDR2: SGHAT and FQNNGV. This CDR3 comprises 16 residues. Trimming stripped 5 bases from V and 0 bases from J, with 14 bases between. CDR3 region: CASSQIQGPSGNTIYF. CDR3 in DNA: TGTGCCAGCAGCCAAATCCAGGGCCCCTCTGGAAACACCATATATTTT.

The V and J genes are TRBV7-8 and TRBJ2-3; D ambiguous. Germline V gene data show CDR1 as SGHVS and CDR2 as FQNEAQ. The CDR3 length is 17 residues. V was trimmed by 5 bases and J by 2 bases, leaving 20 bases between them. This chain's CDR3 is CASSGSRRGASTDTQYF. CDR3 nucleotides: TGTGCCAGCAGCGGTTCGCGGCGCGGCGCGTCCACAGATACGCAGTATTTT.

The CDR3 sequence is CASSQETGVWGYTF. The CDR3 coding sequence is TGTGCCAGCAGCCAAGAGACAGGGGTTTGGGGCTACACCTTC. V usage is TRBV5-5 and J usage is TRBJ1-2; 8 bases align to TRBD1. Per the germline V gene, CDR1 is SGHKS and CDR2 is YYEKEE (reference sequence). The V gene end was trimmed by 4 bases and the J gene end by 8 bases; junction bases not matched to a gene: 10. The CDR3 covers 14 residues.

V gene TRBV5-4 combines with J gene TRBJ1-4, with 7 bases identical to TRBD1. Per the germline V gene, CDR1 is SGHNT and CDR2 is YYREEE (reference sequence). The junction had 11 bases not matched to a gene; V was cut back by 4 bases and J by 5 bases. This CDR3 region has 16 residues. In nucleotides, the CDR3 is TGTGCCAGCAGCCACAGGGGTTCGGGGGGGAATGAAAAACTGTTTTTT. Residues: CASSHRGSGGNEKLFF.

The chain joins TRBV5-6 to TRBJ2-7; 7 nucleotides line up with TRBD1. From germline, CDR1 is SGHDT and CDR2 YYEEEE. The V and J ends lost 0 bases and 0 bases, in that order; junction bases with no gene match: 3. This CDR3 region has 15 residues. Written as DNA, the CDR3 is TGTGCCAGCAGCTTGGCAGGGGGTGGCTCCTACGAGCAGTACTTC. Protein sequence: CASSLAGGGSYEQYF.

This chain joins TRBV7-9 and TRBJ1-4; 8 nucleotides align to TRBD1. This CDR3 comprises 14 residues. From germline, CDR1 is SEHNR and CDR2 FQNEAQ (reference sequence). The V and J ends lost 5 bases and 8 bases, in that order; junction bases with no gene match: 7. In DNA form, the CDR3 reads TGTGCCAGCAGCCCTCAGGGGGCACGGGAAAAACTGTTTTTT. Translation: CASSPQGAREKLFF.

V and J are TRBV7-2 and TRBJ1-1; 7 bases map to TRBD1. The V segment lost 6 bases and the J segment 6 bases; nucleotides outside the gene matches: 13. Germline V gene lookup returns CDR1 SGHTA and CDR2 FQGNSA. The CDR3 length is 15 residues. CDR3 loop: CASSSETGVGAEAFF. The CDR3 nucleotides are TGTGCCAGCAGTTCAGAAACAGGGGTGGGCGCTGAAGCTTTCTTT. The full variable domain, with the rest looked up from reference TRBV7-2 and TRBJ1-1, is GAGVSQSPSNKVTEKGKDVELRCDPISGHTALYWYRQSLGQGLEFLIYFQGNSAPDKSGLPSDRFSAERTGGSVSTLTIQRTQQEDSAVYLCASSSETGVGAEAFFGQGTRLTVV.

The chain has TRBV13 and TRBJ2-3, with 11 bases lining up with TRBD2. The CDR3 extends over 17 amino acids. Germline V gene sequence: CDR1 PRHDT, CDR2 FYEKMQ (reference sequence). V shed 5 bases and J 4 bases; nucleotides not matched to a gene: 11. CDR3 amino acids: CASSGLSSGGPPDTQYF. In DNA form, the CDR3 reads TGTGCCAGCAGCGGCCTATCTAGCGGGGGGCCCCCAGATACGCAGTATTTT.

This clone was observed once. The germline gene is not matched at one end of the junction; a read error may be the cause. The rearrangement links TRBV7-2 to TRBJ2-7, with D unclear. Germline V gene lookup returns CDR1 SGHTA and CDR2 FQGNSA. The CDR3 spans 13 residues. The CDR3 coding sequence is TGTGCCAGCACCTTAGGGTTCGGTTCCGAGCAGTACTTC. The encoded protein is CASTLGFGSEQYF. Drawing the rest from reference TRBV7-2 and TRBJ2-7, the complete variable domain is GAGVSQSPSNKVTEKGKDVELRCDPISGHTALYWYRQSLGQGLEFLIYFQGNSAPDKSGLPSDRFSAERTGGSVSTLTIQRTQQEDSAVYLCASTLGFGSEQYFGPGTRLTVT.

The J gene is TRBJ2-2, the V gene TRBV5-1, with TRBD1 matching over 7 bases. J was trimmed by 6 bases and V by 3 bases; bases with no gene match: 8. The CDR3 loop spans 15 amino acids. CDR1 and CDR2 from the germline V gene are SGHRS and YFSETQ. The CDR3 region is CASSSTGELAGELFF. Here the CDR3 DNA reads TGCGCCAGCAGCTCCACAGGGGAATTGGCCGGGGAGCTGTTTTTT.

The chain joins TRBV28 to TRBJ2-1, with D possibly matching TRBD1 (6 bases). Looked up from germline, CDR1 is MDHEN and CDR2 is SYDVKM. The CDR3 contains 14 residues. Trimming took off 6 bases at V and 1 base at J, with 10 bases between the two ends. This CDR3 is CASRTGTSYNEQFF. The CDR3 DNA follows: TGTGCCAGCAGGACCGGGACATCCTACAATGAGCAGTTCTTC. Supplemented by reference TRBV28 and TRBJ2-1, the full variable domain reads DVKVTQSSRYLVKRTGEKVFLECVQDMDHENMFWYRQDPGLGLRLIYFSYDVKMKEKGDIPEGYSVSREKKERFSLILESASTNQTSMYLCASRTGTSYNEQFFGPGTRLTVL.